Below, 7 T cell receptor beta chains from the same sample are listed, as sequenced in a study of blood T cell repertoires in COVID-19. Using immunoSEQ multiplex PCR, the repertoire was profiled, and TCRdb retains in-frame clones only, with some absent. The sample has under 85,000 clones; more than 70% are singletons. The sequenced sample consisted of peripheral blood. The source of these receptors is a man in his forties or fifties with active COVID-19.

CDR3 in amino acids: CASSPQPAGANVLTF. CDR3 sequence (DNA): TGTGCCAGCAGCCCTCAACCGGCTGGGGCCAACGTCCTGACTTTC. The V gene is TRBV9, the J gene TRBJ2-6; D is unresolved. Germline-derived CDR1 and CDR2 are SGDLS and YYNGEE. Trimming took off 4 bases at V and 2 bases at J, with 10 bases between the two ends. The CDR3 sequence is 15 residues long.

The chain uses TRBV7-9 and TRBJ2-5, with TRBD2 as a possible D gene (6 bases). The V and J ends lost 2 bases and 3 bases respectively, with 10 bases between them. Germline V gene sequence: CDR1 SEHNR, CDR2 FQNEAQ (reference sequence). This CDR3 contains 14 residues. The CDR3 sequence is CASSLYTGEETQYF. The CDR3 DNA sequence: TGTGCCAGCAGCTTATACACGGGGGAAGAGACCCAGTACTTC.

The DNA for the CDR3 is TGTGCCAGCAGTTTCTTCGGGACAGGGGTGGGGGAGCAGTACTTC. This encodes CASSFFGTGVGEQYF. This chain joins TRBV27 and TRBJ2-7; TRBD1 matches 10 bases. Germline V CDR1 and CDR2: MNHEY, SMNVEV (reference sequence). Unmatched junction bases numbered 9, after V lost 3 bases and J lost 7 bases. There are 15 residues in the CDR3.

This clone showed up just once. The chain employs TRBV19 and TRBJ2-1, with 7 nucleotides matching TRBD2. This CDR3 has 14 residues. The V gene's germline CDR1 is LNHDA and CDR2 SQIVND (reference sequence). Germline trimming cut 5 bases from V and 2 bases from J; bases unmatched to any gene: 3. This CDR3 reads CASSGDYAYNEQFF. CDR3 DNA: TGTGCCAGTAGTGGGGACTACGCCTACAATGAGCAGTTCTTC.

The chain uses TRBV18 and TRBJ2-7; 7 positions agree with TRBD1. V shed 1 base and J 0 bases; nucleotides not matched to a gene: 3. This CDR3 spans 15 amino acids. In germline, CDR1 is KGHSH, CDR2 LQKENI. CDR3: CASSPREGASYEQYF. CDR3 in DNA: TGTGCCAGCTCACCACGTGAGGGGGCCTCCTACGAGCAGTACTTC.

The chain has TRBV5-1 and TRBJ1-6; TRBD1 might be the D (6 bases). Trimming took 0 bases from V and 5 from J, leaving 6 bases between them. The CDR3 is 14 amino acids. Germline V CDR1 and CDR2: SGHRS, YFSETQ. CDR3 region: CASSLGQDNSPLHF. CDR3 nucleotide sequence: TGCGCCAGCAGCTTGGGACAGGATAATTCACCCCTCCACTTT.

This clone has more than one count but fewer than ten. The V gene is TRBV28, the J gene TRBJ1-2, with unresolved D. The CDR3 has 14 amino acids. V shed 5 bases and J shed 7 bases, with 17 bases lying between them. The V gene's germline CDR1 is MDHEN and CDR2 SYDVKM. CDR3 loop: CASSAPGIIGGYTF. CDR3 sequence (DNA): TGTGCCAGCAGTGCCCCCGGGATTATCGGTGGCTACACCTTC.